The sequence of this TCR beta chain was determined in a study of Graves' ophthalmopathy and Graves' hyperthyroidism. CDR1 SGDLS and CDR2 YYNGEE come from the germline V gene. This CDR3 is 16 amino acids long. Deletions cut 2 bases from V and 0 bases from J, with 14 bases between. As the template, RNA transcripts were used to amplify TCR beta CDR3 regions. RT-PCR in the first round used HTBI primers; a second-round multiplex PCR followed. TCRdb passed the multiplex PCR reads through MiXCR, listing each CDR3 protein once. The table includes a few hundred thousand distinct CDR3 sequences, under 45% detected once. This clonotype was picked up one time.

The chain is built from TRBV9 and TRBJ2-5, with no clear D. The source is an adult man with Graves' hyperthyroidism. The sample taken for sequencing was peripheral blood or thyroid tissue (not recorded which). The CDR3 nucleotides read TGTGCCAGCAGCGTTGCTGCCGGACGGGACCAAGAGACCCAGTACTTC. This codes for CASSVAAGRDQETQYF.